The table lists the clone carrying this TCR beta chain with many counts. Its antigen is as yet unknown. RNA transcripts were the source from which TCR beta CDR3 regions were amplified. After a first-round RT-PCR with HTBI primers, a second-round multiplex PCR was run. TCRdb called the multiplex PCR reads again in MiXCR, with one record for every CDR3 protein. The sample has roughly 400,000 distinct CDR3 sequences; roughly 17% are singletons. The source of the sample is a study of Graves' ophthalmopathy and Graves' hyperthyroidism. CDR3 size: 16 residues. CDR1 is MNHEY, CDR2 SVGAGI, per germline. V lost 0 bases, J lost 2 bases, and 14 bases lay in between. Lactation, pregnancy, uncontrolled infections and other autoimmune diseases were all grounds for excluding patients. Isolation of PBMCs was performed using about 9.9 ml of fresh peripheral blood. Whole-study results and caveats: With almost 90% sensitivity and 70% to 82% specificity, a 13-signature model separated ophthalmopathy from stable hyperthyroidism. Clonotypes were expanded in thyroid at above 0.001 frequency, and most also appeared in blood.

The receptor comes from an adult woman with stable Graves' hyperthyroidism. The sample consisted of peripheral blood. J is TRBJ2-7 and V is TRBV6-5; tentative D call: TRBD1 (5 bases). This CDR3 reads CASSYSGSTATYEQYF. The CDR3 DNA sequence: TGTGCCAGCAGTTACTCGGGTTCGACAGCAACCTACGAGCAGTACTTC.